The sequence of this T cell receptor (beta chain) was determined in a study of early T cells in non-severe SARS-CoV-2 infection. Study summary: Sequencing of unsorted whole blood was done on bulk RNA, leaving chains unpaired.

Findings and limits, study-wide: Anti-spike CD8 responses were favored in VDJdb matching, and private and CD4 specificities were missed.

Details on this clonotype: The antigen is not known.

The library protocol tagged individual cDNA molecules with unique molecular identifiers. TCRdb reprocessed the 5' RACE reads with MiXCR, giving one entry per CDR3 protein. The sample comprises over 50,000 distinct CDR3 sequences, less than 10% of which are singletons, and 1.2% rests with the top ten. The specimen sequenced was whole blood. The origin of this receptor is an adult who was a healthcare worker with PCR-confirmed SARS-CoV-2 infection or an uninfected control (not recorded which).

CDR3: CASSLVPYSNQPQHF. In DNA, the CDR3 is TGTGCCAGCAGCTTAGTCCCCTATAGCAATCAGCCCCAGCATTTT. This chain joins TRBV7-2 and TRBJ1-5; no clear D gene. V was clipped by 1 base and J by 0 bases, with 7 bases between them. The germline CDR1 and CDR2 sequences are SGHTA and FQGNSA. The CDR3 has 15 amino acids.